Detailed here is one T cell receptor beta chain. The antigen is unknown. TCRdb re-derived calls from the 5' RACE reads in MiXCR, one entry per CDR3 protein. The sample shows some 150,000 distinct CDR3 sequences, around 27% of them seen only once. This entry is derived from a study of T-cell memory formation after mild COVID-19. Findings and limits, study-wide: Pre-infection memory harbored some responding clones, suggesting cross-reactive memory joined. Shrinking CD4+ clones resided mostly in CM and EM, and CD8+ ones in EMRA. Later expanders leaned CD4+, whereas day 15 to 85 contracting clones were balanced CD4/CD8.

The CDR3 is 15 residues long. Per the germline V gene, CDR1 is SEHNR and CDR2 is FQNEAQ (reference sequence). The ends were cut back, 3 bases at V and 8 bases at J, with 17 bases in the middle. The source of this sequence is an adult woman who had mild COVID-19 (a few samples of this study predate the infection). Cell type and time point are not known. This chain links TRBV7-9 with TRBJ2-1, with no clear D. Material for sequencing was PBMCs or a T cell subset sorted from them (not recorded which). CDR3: CASSFKWELWDEQFF. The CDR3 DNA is TGTGCCAGCAGCTTCAAGTGGGAATTATGGGATGAGCAGTTCTTC.